These T cell receptor beta chains were read from a single sample in a study of post-analysis software for immune sequencing data. TCRdb reprocessed the PCR reads with MiXCR, giving one entry per CDR3 protein. The sample contains 750,000 to 900,000 distinct CDR3 sequences, 46% of which appear only once. The sample comprised blood. Every receptor here comes from a girl aged 10 to 17 with multiple sclerosis. Both conserved end residues are part of each CDR3. A D gene is named only where the DNA matches it firmly. Size is omitted from some rows. Given values are once, few, many or a class for expanded clones.

d_call	v_call	j_call	clone_size	cdr3_aa	cdr3_nt
TRBD1	TRBV6-6	TRBJ2-7	NA	CASSPGTDPYEQYF	TGTGCCAGCAGTCCCGGGACAGACCCCTACGAGCAGTACTTC
NA	TRBV6-2/TRBV6-3	TRBJ2-7	NA	CASRPGSYEQYF	TGTGCCAGCAGGCCGGGGTCCTACGAGCAGTACTTC
NA	TRBV7-2	TRBJ2-1	few	CASSLEASRGNEQFF	TGTGCCAGCAGCTTAGAGGCCAGTAGAGGCAATGAGCAGTTCTTC
TRBD2	TRBV7-2	TRBJ2-3	NA	CASSPGTSGASTDTQYF	TGTGCCAGCAGCCCGGGGACTAGCGGAGCAAGCACAGATACGCAGTATTTT
NA	TRBV7-9	TRBJ1-2	few	CASSSGAKEDYGYTF	TGTGCCAGCAGCTCGGGAGCAAAAGAAGACTATGGCTACACCTTC
NA	TRBV20-1	TRBJ2-7	NA	CSAGRANEQYF	TGCAGTGCTGGCAGGGCAAACGAGCAGTACTTC
NA	TRBV12-3/TRBV12-4	TRBJ2-7	few	CASSPQAYGVYPSYEQYF	TGTGCCAGCAGTCCCCAAGCATACGGGGTCTACCCTTCCTACGAGCAGTACTTC
TRBD2	TRBV25-1	TRBJ2-5	few	CASSESWTSGIGETQYF	TGTGCCAGCAGTGAATCGTGGACTAGCGGGATCGGTGAGACCCAGTACTTC
TRBD1	TRBV3-1	TRBJ1-2	few	CASSHTTGKAGYTF	TGTGCCAGCAGCCACACGACAGGGAAGGCTGGCTACACCTTC
TRBD1	TRBV15	TRBJ2-1	NA	CATSSSTQGGNYNEQFF	TGTGCCACCAGCAGTTCGACTCAAGGGGGCAACTACAATGAGCAGTTCTTC